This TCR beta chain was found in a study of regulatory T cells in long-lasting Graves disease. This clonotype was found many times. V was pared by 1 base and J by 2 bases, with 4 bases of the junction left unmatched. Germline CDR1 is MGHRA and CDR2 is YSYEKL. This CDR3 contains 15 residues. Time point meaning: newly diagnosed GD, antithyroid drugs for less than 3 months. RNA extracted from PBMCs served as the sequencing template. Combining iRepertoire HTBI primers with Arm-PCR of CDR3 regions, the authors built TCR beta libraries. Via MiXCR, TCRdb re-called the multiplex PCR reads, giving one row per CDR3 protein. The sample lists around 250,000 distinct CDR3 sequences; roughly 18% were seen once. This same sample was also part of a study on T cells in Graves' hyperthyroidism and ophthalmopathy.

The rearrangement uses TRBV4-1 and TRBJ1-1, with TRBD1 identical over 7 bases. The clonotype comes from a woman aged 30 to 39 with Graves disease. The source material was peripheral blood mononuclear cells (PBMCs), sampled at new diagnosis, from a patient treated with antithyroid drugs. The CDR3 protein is CASSQGTGVNTEAFF. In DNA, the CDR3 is TGCGCCAGCAGCCAAGGAACAGGGGTCAACACTGAAGCTTTCTTT.